This TCR beta chain was recovered during a study of alternative splicing in chronic myeloid leukemia remission (TCRdb year 2020). In the study overall: RNA sequencing was used to profile peripheral blood from chronic-phase CML patients at diagnosis and at remission, and the results were compared with those from healthy donors. Trizol was used to extract total RNA from peripheral blood mononuclear cells of the diagnosis, remission and control samples. The median age was approximately 50 years at diagnosis, under 60 at remission and over 35 for the healthy controls. Several diagnostic specimens, together with matched remission specimens, were obtained from the RESIST (imatinib), ENESTxtnd (nilotinib) and PINNACLE (nilotinib plus pegylated interferon) trials. Trial diagnostic specimens were total leukocytes from peripheral blood collected in EDTA. The French Persistem study supplied nine CML samples, of which seven were diagnostic and two were matched remission samples. Female/male counts were 11/5 for diagnosis samples, 8/3 for remission samples and 2/4 for controls.

Results and caveats for the whole study, not just this receptor: Blood cell composition varied strongly between timepoints, moving from enrichment of myeloid progenitors at diagnosis to enrichment of mature lymphoid cells at remission. At remission, blood cell composition was found to be reconfigured to resemble that of lymphoid cell-enriched normal controls.

As for this clonotype: The antigen it binds to is not known.

The library was obtained by bulk RNA-seq. The TruSeq Stranded RNA sample prep kit was used to generate libraries of poly-A-enriched mRNA from an input of around 1 ug total RNA. Paired-end sequencing was carried out on a HiSeq 2500, and each sample was sequenced in triplicate. A read length of 125 nucleotides per mate was used for RNA-seq. The paper's data handling went like this. Reads were trimmed and aligned to hg38 with STAR v2.7, with quality control by FASTQC, RSeQC and multiqc. Salmon 0.14.1 was used to quantify gene expression levels as transcripts per million (TPM). Principal component analysis suggested that transcriptomic profiles were not driven by trial, library batch, sequencing batch, treatment regimen or sex. One entry per CDR3 protein sequence results from the TCRdb reprocessing of the reads, with DNA left out. The V and J calls reflect TCRdb's pipeline rather than the authors' work. The sample yields about 710 distinct CDR3 sequences; 95% to 98% were counted once. 3% to 3.5% of the sample is in the top ten clones.

The time point label corresponds to: chronic-phase CML before TKI therapy (screening/day 1). Roughly 16 CML patients made up the patient cohort, and matched post-remission samples were retrieved for a subset of those patients. The CDR3 has 16 amino acids, counting the end cysteine and phenylalanine. Only the protein is available. Sequenced material: PBMCs or total blood leukocytes (not recorded which), taken at diagnosis. The sequence links TRBV21-1 to TRBJ2-7; no DNA is available, so the TRBD2 call from TCRdb remains unchecked. TRBV21-1 is a documented pseudogene. The TCR was taken from an adult with chronic myeloid leukemia. The encoded CDR3 is CASSKDRASGTYEQYF.